Listed below are T cell receptor beta chains from one sample, sequenced in a study of vaccination effects on CD4 cells after COVID-19. These receptors lack a known antigen. Produced via immunoSEQ multiplex PCR; TCRdb's table is partial and in-frame only. The repertoire holds approximately 70,000 clones, with roughly three quarters as singletons. The sequences come from CD4+ T cells from PBMCs cultured with HCoV-OC43 spike peptides, collected after COVID-19 vaccination. Receptors originate from a human donor who received a COVID-19 vaccine. Each CDR3 is given with its conserved first and last residue. D genes are given only for firm matches. Expanded clones are given a class, and other clones once, few, many or no size at all.

d_gene,v_gene,j_gene,abundance,CDR3aa,CDR3nt
TRBD1,TRBV18,TRBJ1-4,few,CASSPMRQGAGGEKLFF,TGTGCCAGCTCACCAATGAGACAGGGGGCAGGAGGCGAAAAACTGTTTTTT
NA,TRBV5-6,TRBJ1-5,NA,CASSLALVISSNQPQHF,TGTGCCAGCAGCTTGGCCTTGGTCATCAGTAGCAATCAGCCCCAGCATTTT
NA,TRBV5-4,TRBJ1-2,NA,CASSYDIIYGYTF,TGTGCCAGCAGCTACGACATTATCTATGGCTACACCTTC
NA,TRBV21-1,TRBJ1-2,NA,CASSLPDRDAIGYTF,TGTGCCAGCAGCCTTCCTGACAGGGACGCTATTGGCTACACCTTC
TRBD1,TRBV24-1,TRBJ2-1,NA,CATSDRTGESYNEQFF,TGTGCCACCAGTGATCGGACAGGGGAATCCTACAATGAGCAGTTCTTC
TRBD2,TRBV5-8,TRBJ2-1,NA,CASPRWPLTTSGGAMDEQFF,TGTGCCTCCCCTCGGTGGCCCCTGACTACTAGCGGGGGGGCTATGGATGAGCAGTTCTTC
TRBD2,TRBV12-5,TRBJ2-3,few,CASGLTSGGSDTQYF,TGTGCTAGTGGTTTAACTAGCGGGGGATCTGATACGCAGTATTTT
NA,TRBV4-2,TRBJ1-6,NA,CASSQTDNSPLHF,TGTGCCAGCAGCCAGACGGACAATTCACCCCTCCACTTT
TRBD1,TRBV27,TRBJ1-2,NA,CASSRGGQGGSYGYTF,TGTGCCAGCAGTCGGGGGGGACAGGGTGGTTCCTATGGCTACACCTTC
NA,TRBV3-1/TRBV3-2,TRBJ2-5,once,CASSPLGGASETQYF,TGTGCCAGCAGCCCCCTGGGCGGGGCATCAGAGACCCAGTACTTC
NA,TRBV19,TRBJ2-1,NA,CATRRQTNNEQFF,TGTGCCACCCGTCGACAGACAAACAATGAGCAGTTCTTC
TRBD1,TRBV25-1,TRBJ1-2,NA,CASSDFRGNYGYTF,TGTGCCAGCAGTGACTTCAGGGGGAACTATGGCTACACCTTC
TRBD1,TRBV3-1/TRBV3-2,TRBJ1-2,NA,CASSQGTGKDYGYTF,TGTGCCAGCAGCCAAGGGACAGGCAAGGACTATGGCTACACCTTC
NA,TRBV5-4,TRBJ1-1,NA,CASSPHGGNTEAFF,TGTGCCAGCAGCCCTCACGGGGGGAACACTGAAGCTTTCTTT
TRBD1,TRBV7-8,TRBJ1-2,NA,CASSPQGGVFGANYGYTF,TGTGCCAGCAGCCCTCAGGGGGGAGTATTCGGGGCCAACTATGGCTACACCTTC
NA,TRBV7-2,TRBJ2-1,NA,CASSFLSGGHIYNEQFF,TGTGCCAGCAGTTTTCTCTCAGGGGGGCATATATACAATGAGCAGTTCTTC
NA,TRBV2,TRBJ2-1,few,CASSGNLGGQVEQFF,TGTGCCAGCAGTGGAAACTTGGGGGGGCAGGTGGAACAGTTCTTC
NA,TRBV6-5,TRBJ1-3,NA,CASSYRATGMDTIYF,TGTGCCAGCAGTTACCGGGCCACGGGGATGGACACCATATATTTT
NA,TRBV18,TRBJ1-1,NA,CASSPGTVNTEAFF,TGTGCCAGCTCACCAGGGACGGTGAACACTGAAGCTTTCTTT
NA,TRBV28,TRBJ2-3,NA,CASSSTGRSWDTQYF,TGTGCCAGCAGCTCGACAGGACGCTCATGGGATACGCAGTATTTT
NA,TRBV5-4,TRBJ2-1,NA,CASSLTGDYNEQFF,TGTGCCAGCAGCTTGACAGGTGATTACAATGAGCAGTTCTTC
NA,TRBV7-3,TRBJ2-5,few,CASSLQADRPETQYF,TGTGCCAGCAGCTTACAGGCCGACAGGCCAGAGACCCAGTACTTC
NA,TRBV19,TRBJ2-6,NA,CASSIRVGGPGANVLTF,TGTGCCAGTAGTATTCGGGTCGGGGGGCCTGGGGCCAACGTCCTGACTTTC
TRBD2,TRBV6-2/TRBV6-3,TRBJ2-1,NA,CASSSAGGDNEQFF,TGTGCCAGCAGTTCAGCGGGGGGGGACAATGAGCAGTTCTTC
TRBD1,TRBV28,TRBJ2-6,NA,CASSFPRDRSSGANVLTF,TGTGCCAGCAGTTTTCCGCGGGACAGGAGCTCTGGGGCCAACGTCCTGACTTTC
NA,TRBV12-5,TRBJ2-1,NA,CASALEFTYNEQFF,TGTGCTAGCGCCCTAGAATTTACATACAATGAGCAGTTCTTC
NA,TRBV7-9,TRBJ1-1,NA,CASSQGYTEAFF,TGTGCCAGTTCTCAGGGATACACTGAAGCTTTCTTT
NA,TRBV28,TRBJ1-5,few,CASSPPQGQLPQHF,TGTGCCAGCAGTCCACCGCAGGGCCAATTGCCCCAGCATTTT
NA,TRBV7-6,TRBJ2-3,NA,CASSLVVADTQYF,TGTGCCAGCAGCTTAGTAGTAGCCGATACGCAGTATTTT
TRBD1,TRBV5-5,TRBJ2-3,NA,CASSNRDSTDTQYF,TGTGCCAGCAGCAACCGGGACAGTACAGATACGCAGTATTTT
NA,TRBV4-2,TRBJ2-5,NA,CASSLLGEETQYF,TGTGCCAGCAGCCTCCTTGGGGAAGAGACCCAGTACTTC
NA,TRBV30,TRBJ1-2,NA,CAWSVGGSNYGYTF,TGTGCCTGGAGTGTAGGAGGGTCTAACTATGGCTACACCTTC
NA,TRBV7-3,TRBJ2-6,NA,CASSLSDARASGANVLTF,TGTGCCAGCAGCTTATCGGACGCTAGAGCCTCTGGGGCCAACGTCCTGACTTTC
TRBD1,TRBV5-1,TRBJ1-1,NA,CASSLYAGGNTEAFF,TGCGCCAGCAGCTTGTACGCAGGGGGGAACACTGAAGCTTTCTTT
TRBD2,TRBV30,TRBJ2-1,NA,CAWSARLAGGNEQFF,TGTGCCTGGAGTGCCCGACTAGCGGGGGGCAATGAGCAGTTCTTC
NA,TRBV3-1/TRBV3-2,TRBJ1-3,few,CASSRFTKGPGNTIYF,TGTGCCAGCAGCCGATTTACCAAGGGGCCCGGAAACACCATATATTTT
NA,TRBV6-2/TRBV6-3,TRBJ1-1,NA,CASSSGLFGRSTEAFF,TGTGCCAGCAGCTCCGGCCTCTTTGGGAGGAGCACTGAAGCTTTCTTT
TRBD1,TRBV27,TRBJ1-6,NA,CASSLHGQGYSPLHF,TGTGCCAGCAGTTTACACGGACAGGGGTATTCACCCCTCCACTTT
TRBD2,TRBV2,TRBJ2-4,NA,CASSKLAGGKNIQYF,TGTGCCAGCAGCAAACTAGCGGGGGGCAAAAACATTCAGTACTTC
TRBD2,TRBV5-4,TRBJ2-5,NA,CASSLGTSGGSLETQYF,TGTGCCAGCAGCTTGGGTACTAGCGGGGGGAGTTTGGAGACCCAGTACTTC
NA,TRBV12-5,TRBJ1-1,NA,CASGSRGQDAFF,TGTGCTAGTGGTTCCCGCGGGCAGGATGCTTTCTTT
NA,TRBV30,TRBJ1-5,NA,CAWTGGRSNQPQHF,TGTGCCTGGACCGGCGGAAGGAGCAATCAGCCCCAGCATTTT
NA,TRBV7-9,TRBJ1-3,NA,CASSFSDTIYF,TGTGCCAGCAGCTTCAGTGACACCATATATTTT
NA,TRBV7-3,TRBJ1-2,NA,CASSPGEATFPRGYTF,TGTGCCAGCAGCCCCGGGGAGGCGACGTTCCCTAGGGGCTACACCTTC
NA,TRBV15,TRBJ2-3,NA,CATSRGPESTDTQYF,TGTGCCACCAGCAGAGGACCGGAAAGCACAGATACGCAGTATTTT
TRBD1,TRBV5-4,TRBJ2-3,NA,CASSTDRGTDTQYF,TGTGCCAGCAGCACGGACAGGGGCACAGATACGCAGTATTTT
TRBD1,TRBV18,TRBJ1-2,few,CASSPEEDRGVYGYTF,TGTGCCAGCTCACCAGAAGAGGACAGGGGAGTTTATGGCTACACCTTC
NA,TRBV19,TRBJ1-2,once,CASSIYGRLRNGYTF,TGTGCCAGTAGTATATATGGCAGGCTGAGAAATGGCTACACCTTC
TRBD1,TRBV5-8,TRBJ1-5,NA,CASSLVRQGAHQPQHF,TGTGCCAGCAGCTTGGTGCGGCAGGGGGCCCATCAGCCCCAGCATTTT
NA,TRBV6-5,TRBJ1-5,NA,CASSTQGNQPQHF,TGTGCCAGCAGTACCCAGGGCAATCAGCCCCAGCATTTT
TRBD1,TRBV11-2,TRBJ1-1,once,CASSFAGGQALGRTEAFF,TGTGCCAGCAGCTTTGCCGGGGGACAGGCTTTAGGGAGAACTGAAGCTTTCTTT
TRBD2,TRBV9,TRBJ2-1,once,CASSLGLADSYNEQFF,TGTGCCAGCAGCCTGGGACTAGCGGACTCCTACAATGAGCAGTTCTTC
NA,TRBV4-3,TRBJ1-5,NA,CASSQDNGNQPQHF,TGCGCCAGCAGCCAAGATAACGGGAATCAGCCCCAGCATTTT
NA,TRBV6-1,TRBJ2-2,few,CASSDSGSPGELFF,TGTGCCAGCAGTGATTCAGGGTCCCCCGGGGAGCTGTTTTTT
TRBD1,TRBV3-1/TRBV3-2,TRBJ1-6,NA,CASSQGSPASGQGGLSSYNSPLHF,TGTGCCAGCAGCCAAGGATCCCCAGCTAGCGGACAGGGTGGATTAAGCTCCTATAATTCACCCCTCCACTTT
NA,TRBV20-1,TRBJ1-3,NA,CSASRPSGNTIYF,TGCAGTGCTAGTCGTCCTTCTGGAAACACCATATATTTT
NA,TRBV30,TRBJ1-3,NA,CAWSIRLSGNTIYF,TGTGCCTGGAGTATCCGGCTCTCTGGAAACACCATATATTTT
NA,TRBV18,TRBJ1-3,NA,CASSPTGHFGNTIYF,TGTGCCAGCTCACCAACTGGACACTTTGGAAACACCATATATTTT
NA,TRBV6-5,TRBJ2-3,NA,CAGQGGVWTDTQYF,TGTGCCGGTCAGGGGGGGGTGTGGACAGATACGCAGTATTTT